This passage covers 13 T cell receptor beta chains from one sample sequenced in a study of blood T cells in healthy people across ages (dated by TCRdb to between 2014 and 2017). Library preparation used 5' RACE. The reads were generated on an Illumina HiSeq 2500. A second PCR of roughly 7 to 11 cycles was performed with a sample-barcoded 5' primer and a J-beta primer mix. TCRdb applied fastp at Q25 and MiXCR to the public reads, then kept only in-frame beta chains. Each entry is one CDR3 protein sequence, shown with its most common DNA and genes. The sample records more than 500,000 distinct CDR3 sequences, roughly 28% of which are singletons. Together, the top ten hold less than 20% of the sample. The specimen sequenced was blood. The receptors derive from a woman in her seventies in good health.

A few counts support this clonotype. The V and J genes are TRBV7-2 and TRBJ2-1; D perhaps matches TRBD2 (7 bases). The CDR3 runs 14 residues. Looked up from germline, CDR1 is SGHTA and CDR2 is FQGNSA. V was clipped by 4 bases and J by 4 bases, with 11 bases between them. The CDR3 bases are TGTGCCAGCAGCTCTGCGGGGGCGTACAATGAGCAGTTCTTC. Its protein is CASSSAGAYNEQFF. The complete variable domain, with remaining parts taken from reference TRBV7-2 and TRBJ2-1, reads GAGVSQSPSNKVTEKGKDVELRCDPISGHTALYWYRQSLGQGLEFLIYFQGNSAPDKSGLPSDRFSAERTGGSVSTLTIQRTQQEDSAVYLCASSSAGAYNEQFFGPGTRLTVL.

V gene TRBV7-9 combines with J gene TRBJ2-3; 7 bases line up with TRBD2. The CDR3 spans 16 residues. V lost 5 bases and J lost 1; bases outside the gene matches: 9. The V gene's germline CDR1 is SEHNR and CDR2 FQNEAQ (reference sequence). DNA of the CDR3: TGTGCCAGCAGCCCTGGCGGGACTACCCGCACAGATACGCAGTATTTT. Protein product: CASSPGGTTRTDTQYF.

This chain uses TRBV18 with TRBJ2-5, with D tentatively TRBD1 or TRBD2 (6 bases each). Trimming stripped 0 bases from V and 4 bases from J, with 12 bases between. The CDR3 loop spans 15 amino acids. The germline CDR1 and CDR2 sequences are KGHSH and LQKENI. This CDR3 is CASSPPQGLPETQYF. CDR3 in DNA: TGTGCCAGCTCACCACCACAGGGACTTCCAGAGACCCAGTACTTC.

This clonotype showed up many times. The gene calls are TRBV7-2 and TRBJ2-5, with TRBD2 identical over 8 bases. Germline V CDR1 and CDR2: SGHTA, FQGNSA. This CDR3 region has 16 residues. V trimming: 3 bases; J trimming: 2 bases; junction bases outside the gene matches: 8. The CDR3, as DNA: TGTGCCAGCAGCTTTAGCCAGCGGGGGCCTCAAGAGACCCAGTACTTC. Its protein product is CASSFSQRGPQETQYF.

This clonotype has a handful of counts. CDR3 in amino acids: CASSPQADSTRYGYTF. For the CDR3, the DNA is TGTGCCAGCTCACCACAGGCTGACAGTACCCGCTATGGCTACACCTTC. The chain links TRBV18 to TRBJ1-2; D possibly corresponds to TRBD1 (5 bases). V lost 1 base, J lost 4 bases, and 16 bases lay in between. This CDR3 is 16 amino acids long. Germline V lookup: CDR1 KGHSH, CDR2 LQKENI.

V is TRBV20-1 and J is TRBJ2-7; either TRBD1 or TRBD2 may fit D (6 bases each). This CDR3 region has 12 residues. V was trimmed by 3 bases and J by 5 bases, leaving 11 bases between them. The V gene's germline CDR1 is DFQATT and CDR2 SNEGSKA (reference sequence). The CDR3 DNA reads TGCAGTGCTAGTGCTAGGGGGGACGAGCAGTACTTC. This codes for CSASARGDEQYF.

The rearrangement joins TRBV20-1 to TRBJ2-3, with 7 bases matching TRBD2. Germline-derived CDR1 and CDR2 are DFQATT and SNEGSKA (reference sequence). The CDR3 runs to 15 residues. The V segment lost 1 base and the J segment 2 bases; nucleotides outside the gene matches: 6. The CDR3 is CSARGGAGVTDTQYF. The CDR3 DNA follows: TGCAGTGCTAGAGGAGGGGCGGGGGTCACAGATACGCAGTATTTT.

The chain is built from TRBV18 and TRBJ2-1; 8 nucleotides agree with TRBD2. Germline loops: CDR1 KGHSH, CDR2 LQKENI. The V segment lost 0 bases and the J segment 5 bases; nucleotides outside the gene matches: 9. CDR3 size: 17 residues. CDR3 loop: CASSPPGSGGKNNEQFF. The DNA for the CDR3 is TGTGCCAGCTCACCACCCGGATCGGGAGGGAAGAACAATGAGCAGTTCTTC.

The V gene is TRBV6-5, the J gene TRBJ2-1; D possibly corresponds to TRBD1 (6 bases). The ends were cut back, 8 bases at V and 2 bases at J, with 16 bases in the middle. This CDR3 spans 15 amino acids. CDR1 is MNHEY and CDR2 is SVGAGI in the germline V gene. In nucleotides, the CDR3 is TGTGCCAGCTCCTCTCAGACAGGTACCTACAATGAGCAGTTCTTC. It translates to CASSSQTGTYNEQFF.

In nucleotides, the CDR3 is TGTGCCAGCACTTTGCGGTTCGGGGGACACCGTTGGGGAGAGACCCAGTACTTC. Protein product: CASTLRFGGHRWGETQYF. The genes are TRBV27 and TRBJ2-5; D is perhaps TRBD1 or TRBD2 (6 bases each). V shed 7 bases and J shed 4 bases, with 28 bases lying between them. CDR1 MNHEY and CDR2 SMNVEV come from the germline V gene (reference sequence). The CDR3 has 18 amino acids.

This clonotype was seen only a few times. V gene TRBV3-1 combines with J gene TRBJ1-1, with D unclear. This CDR3 has 11 amino acids. Trimming cost V 4 bases and J 10 bases, with 10 bases left between them. From germline, CDR1 is LGHDT and CDR2 YNNKEL (reference sequence). Here the CDR3 DNA reads TGTGCCAGCAGCCTAACGGGGAGAGCTTTCTTT. This codes for CASSLTGRAFF. Supplemented by reference TRBV3-1 and TRBJ1-1, the full variable domain reads DTAVSQTPKYLVTQMGNDKSIKCEQNLGHDTMYWYKQDSKKFLKIMFSYNNKELIINETVPNRFSPKSPDKAHLNLHINSLELGDSAVYFCASSLTGRAFFGQGTRLTVV.

The chain has TRBV25-1 and TRBJ2-7, with D possibly matching TRBD1 (5 bases). This CDR3 comprises 13 residues. V gave up 1 base and J gave up 2 bases, with 6 bases separating them. CDR1 and CDR2 (germline): MGHDK, SYGVNS. The CDR3 sequence: CASSEWGPYEQYF. In DNA, the CDR3 is TGTGCCAGCAGTGAATGGGGCCCCTACGAGCAGTACTTC.

This chain uses TRBV7-3 with TRBJ1-1, with TRBD1 matching 7 bases. Looked up from germline, CDR1 is SGHTA and CDR2 is FQGTGA. V was pared by 3 bases and J by 0 bases, with 7 bases of the junction left unmatched. The length of the CDR3 is 16 residues. The CDR3 region is CASSLEGAIMNTEAFF. As DNA, the CDR3 is TGTGCCAGCAGCTTGGAGGGGGCGATCATGAACACTGAAGCTTTCTTT.